This T cell receptor beta chain was sequenced in a study of blood T cell repertoires in COVID-19. Study-wide background: Sites in the United States, Italy and Spain provided acute and convalescent COVID-19 samples.

V was pared by 0 bases and J by 3 bases, with 0 bases of the junction left unmatched. The CDR3 has 16 residues. Germline V CDR1 and CDR2: SGHTA, FQGNSA. In the study's own analysis: Nucleated cell counts were estimated from reference gene primer amplification. The method was immunoSEQ multiplex PCR; TCRdb's version includes in-frame clones alone and lacks a portion of them. That table gives V, J and clone size, and the DNA gave D and trimming. Of over 90,000 clones listed, 80% to 90% are singletons. The sequenced sample consisted of peripheral blood. This sequence originates from a human donor in a cohort sampled during active COVID-19. The V gene is TRBV7-2, the J gene TRBJ1-6; TRBD1 agrees at 9 bases. This CDR3 is CASSLATGGYNSPLHF. CDR3 bases: TGTGCCAGCAGCTTAGCGACAGGGGGCTATAATTCACCCCTCCACTTT.